This T cell receptor (beta chain) was documented in a study of vaccination effects on CD4 cells after COVID-19 (dated by TCRdb to between 2021 and 2022). In the study overall: Participants received two doses of either the BNT162b2 or the mRNA-1273 mRNA SARS-CoV-2 vaccine. In both COVID-19 convalescent patients and infection-naive vaccine recipients, the study compared SARS-CoV-2 spike-specific CD4+ TCR repertoires from before mRNA vaccination with those from after it. Altogether, about 10 COVID-19 convalescent patients and a few SARS-CoV-2-naive healthy vaccine recipients made up the full study. In the study, cultures from other donors were sequenced using the Oncomine TCR Beta short-read assay on an Illumina iSeq 100. Study-wide findings and limitations: The study was limited by a small number of convalescent patients, and early post-infection timepoints were lacking. In healthy vaccine recipients, vaccine-induced clones were almost all SARS-CoV-2 mono-reactive, with only 1 of 255 being cross-reactive with common cold coronaviruses. Clones induced by infection and clones induced by vaccination both contracted markedly at late timepoints after vaccination, which fits with T cell responses waning over time.

The V end gives up 7 bases and the J end 5 bases, leaving 10 bases in the junction not matched to a gene. The CDR3 runs 14 amino acids, cysteine and phenylalanine included. The sequence is cut down to CDR3 DNA, 42 bases in frame from base 1. From a lookup of the germline V gene (reference sequence), CDR1 and CDR2 are GTSNPN and SVGIG. In the ViraFEST assay, PBMC were stimulated with viral peptide pools, and antigen-specific CD4+ T cell clonotypes were then identified by expansion using TCR sequencing. After about 9 days of culture, CD4+ T cells were isolated with the EasySep CD4+ T cell isolation kit. The absence of prior SARS-CoV-2 infection in healthy vaccine recipients was confirmed by negative nucleocapsid antibodies before and after vaccination. Roughly 2 million PBMC per well were cultured in IMDM with 5% human AB serum, 8 to 10 IU/ml IL-2 and gentamicin, plus 10 ug/ml peptides. Half of the culture medium was replaced with fresh IL-2-containing medium on days 3 and 7. Unless otherwise noted, each peptide stimulation condition was cultured in triplicate wells. Using Ficoll-Paque Plus gradient centrifugation, PBMC were separated from whole blood and then either used fresh or cryopreserved at -140C. The overlapping peptide pools covered the spike proteins of SARS-CoV-2 as well as those of the common cold coronaviruses HCoV-NL63, HCoV-OC43 and HCoV-229E. The QIAamp micro DNA kit was used to extract genomic DNA from the cultured CD4+ T cells.

Libraries were made using the immunoSEQ multiplex PCR assay. DNA from the cultured, isolated CD4+ T cells was subjected to TCR beta CDR3 sequencing. On the study's bioinformatics: Non-productive TCR sequences were discarded, and reads were trimmed to the CDR3 region, with only CDR3s of 7 or more amino acids retained. The MANAFEST web app was used to pick out antigen-specific clonotypes by comparing their expansion in peptide wells with that in reference cultures. To be called positive, a clone needed expansion at FDR<0.05 compared with the reference and with all other wells, an odds ratio greater than 5, and a frequency greater than 0.1% in two replicate wells. Clonotypes significantly expanded in SARS-CoV-2 spike wells and in at least one common cold coronavirus spike condition were defined as cross-reactive. Levenshtein distance calculated with the stringdist R package was used to assess CDR3 similarity, and unrooted trees were constructed with ape in R 3.6.1. This is the immuneACCESS table as TCRdb keeps it, with only in-frame sequences that have V and J called. A part of the clones is gone; compared with another copy, unresolved V genes explain less than half, and the rest is unexplained. That table furnishes V, J and clone size, whereas the DNA furnished D and trimming. For this sample the table gives about 41,000 clones, of which roughly 70% were detected only once. Roughly 24% of the sample lies in the top ten.

Note on this clone: What antigen it recognizes has not been identified. Base-call qualities are not available, and no considerably larger clone is one nucleotide away.

The sequence links TRBV30 to TRBJ2-3, with 9 bases in between that match TRBD2. The TCR comes from a human donor who received a COVID-19 vaccine. The material sequenced was CD4+ T cells from PBMCs cultured with HCoV-OC43 spike peptides, taken before COVID-19 vaccination. The sample's cell subset or site label, decoded: HCoV-OC43 spike overlapping peptide pool stimulation. The nucleotide sequence is TGTGCCTTACGACGCCGGACTAGCGTAGATACGCAGTATTTT. The translation is CALRRRTSVDTQYF.